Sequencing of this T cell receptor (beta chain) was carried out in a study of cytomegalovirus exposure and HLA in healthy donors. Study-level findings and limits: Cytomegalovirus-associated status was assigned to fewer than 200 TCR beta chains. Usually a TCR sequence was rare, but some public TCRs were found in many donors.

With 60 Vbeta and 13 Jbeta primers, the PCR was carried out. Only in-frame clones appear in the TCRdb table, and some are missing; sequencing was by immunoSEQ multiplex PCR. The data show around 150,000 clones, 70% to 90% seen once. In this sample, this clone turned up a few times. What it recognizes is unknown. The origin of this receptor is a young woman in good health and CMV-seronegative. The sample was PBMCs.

CDR3 residues: CASSLTENTGELFF. Written as DNA, the CDR3 is TGCGCCAGCAGCCTAACAGAGAACACCGGGGAGCTGTTTTTT. The V call is TRBV4-1, the J call TRBJ2-2; D unresolved. The germline V and J ends were trimmed by 4 bases and 1 base, with 7 bases remaining between them. Germline lookup yields CDR1 MGHRA and CDR2 YSYEKL. The CDR3 consists of 14 residues.